Presented here are 27 T cell receptor beta chains from one specimen sequenced in a study of cytomegalovirus exposure and HLA in healthy donors. The table came from immunoSEQ multiplex PCR; TCRdb's copy has only in-frame clones and leaves some out. Here the sample spans some 110,000 clones, about 87% being singletons. The sample consisted of PBMCs. These receptors were obtained from a woman aged 18-29 years in good health and CMV-seropositive.

The chain links TRBV9 to TRBJ2-2, with TRBD2 matching 8 bases. Trimming cost V 3 bases and J 3 bases; bases outside gene matches: 7. CDR1 is SGDLS and CDR2 is YYNGEE in the germline V gene. The CDR3 loop spans 16 amino acids. The CDR3: CASSARTSGDTGELFF. In nucleotides, the CDR3 is TGTGCCAGCAGCGCCCGAACTAGCGGAGACACCGGGGAGCTGTTTTTT.

This clone came up once. The rearrangement joins TRBV11-2 to TRBJ1-5, with 8 bases aligning to TRBD1. Germline V gene data show CDR1 as SGHAT and CDR2 as FQNNGV. The J segment lost 4 bases and the V segment lost 5 bases, leaving 4 bases of the junction unmatched. This CDR3 is 14 amino acids long. Written as DNA, the CDR3 is TGTGCCAGCAGCCGAGGACAGGGTAATCAGCCCCAGCATTTT. Protein product: CASSRGQGNQPQHF.

V is TRBV7-6 and J is TRBJ2-3, with D perhaps matching TRBD1 (6 bases). This CDR3 has 15 amino acids. Germline V gene data show CDR1 as SGHVS and CDR2 as FNYEAQ. The V and J ends lost 2 bases and 2 bases respectively, with 11 bases between them. The DNA for the CDR3 is TGTGCCAGCAGCTTAAGAGGACAGAACACAGATACGCAGTATTTT. Protein sequence: CASSLRGQNTDTQYF.

The chain carries TRBV7-2 and TRBJ2-5; 13 bases are a match to TRBD2. The CDR3 runs 18 residues. The germline CDR1 and CDR2 sequences are SGHTA and FQGNSA. V shed 5 bases, J shed 5 bases, and the junction held 14 bases outside the gene matches. In nucleotides, the CDR3 is TGTGCCAGCAGCATGAATATCCCGGGACTAGCGGGGTGGGAGACCCAGTACTTC. This gives the protein CASSMNIPGLAGWETQYF.

This chain connects TRBV18 to TRBJ1-1; D gene unclear. The germline V gene encodes CDR1 KGHSH and CDR2 LQKENI. V dropped 1 base and J dropped 5 bases, with 8 bases sitting between them. This CDR3 has 13 amino acids. CDR3 DNA: TGTGCCAGCTCACCACGAACGGGGACTGAAGCTTTCTTT. It codes for CASSPRTGTEAFF.

CDR3: CASRAGTVTEAFF. DNA for the CDR3: TGTGCCAGCAGGGCCGGGACAGTCACTGAAGCTTTCTTT. This sequence joins TRBV6-1 and TRBJ1-1, with 7 positions matching TRBD1. J lost 4 bases, V lost 6 bases, and 5 bases had no gene match. CDR3 length: 13 amino acids. The germline gives CDR1 MNHNS, CDR2 SASEGT.

This chain connects TRBV9 to TRBJ1-2; D not resolved. The V gene lost 0 bases and the J gene lost 4 bases, with 10 bases spanning the gap. Per the germline V gene, CDR1 is SGDLS and CDR2 is YYNGEE. This CDR3 region has 14 residues. Here the CDR3 reads CASSVVTEFYGYTF. In DNA form, the CDR3 reads TGTGCCAGCAGCGTAGTTACGGAGTTCTATGGCTACACCTTC.

DNA of the CDR3: TGCGCCAGCAGCCAAGATCCCCCCAGGGCCCACTCTGGAAACACCATATATTTT. Encoded protein: CASSQDPPRAHSGNTIYF. The chain carries TRBV4-3 and TRBJ1-3; perhaps TRBD1 as D (5 bases). The germline CDR1 and CDR2 sequences are LGHNA and YSLEER. The CDR3 contains 18 residues. V lost 0 bases, J lost 0 bases, and 15 bases lay in between.

The V gene is TRBV5-1, the J gene TRBJ2-2; TRBD1 agrees at 9 bases. V shed 4 bases and J 7 bases; nucleotides not matched to a gene: 23. CDR3 length: 20 amino acids. CDR1 and CDR2 from the germline V gene are SGHRS and YFSETQ. The CDR3 bases are TGCGCCAGCAGCCCGCCGCTAACTAAACAGGGGGCGCGATCTGTCGGGGAGCTGTTTTTT. Translating it yields CASSPPLTKQGARSVGELFF. Filled out from reference TRBV5-1 and TRBJ2-2, the complete variable domain reads KAGVTQTPRYLIKTRGQQVTLSCSPISGHRSVSWYQQTPGQGLQFLFEYFSETQRNKGNFPGRFSGRQFSNSRSEMNVSTLELGDSALYLCASSPPLTKQGARSVGELFFGEGSRLTVL.

In its sample, this clone was seen a few times. The chain is built from TRBV6-4 and TRBJ2-1; 11 nucleotides match TRBD2. Germline V lookup: CDR1 MRHNA, CDR2 SNTAGT. This CDR3 has 15 amino acids. Unmatched junction bases numbered 1, after V lost 0 bases and J lost 6 bases. CDR3 amino acids: CASSDSSGGGNEQFF. The CDR3 DNA reads as TGTGCCAGCAGTGACTCTAGCGGGGGGGGCAATGAGCAGTTCTTC.

This clone showed up just a few times. The chain employs TRBV5-4 and TRBJ2-7; D not resolved. V was trimmed by 0 bases and J by 4 bases, leaving 11 bases between them. Looked up from germline, CDR1 is SGHNT and CDR2 is YYREEE (reference sequence). The CDR3 has 14 amino acids. The CDR3 sequence: CASSLGPSSYEQYF. Here the CDR3 DNA reads TGTGCCAGCAGCTTGGGGCCGTCCAGTTACGAGCAGTACTTC.

V and J are TRBV28 and TRBJ1-2; TRBD1 matches 7 bases. V dropped 5 bases and J dropped 3; count of bases not matched to a gene: 3. The CDR3 has 13 residues. Germline CDR1 MDHEN, CDR2 SYDVKM. The CDR3 loop is CASSPGTDYGYTF. In nucleotides, the CDR3 is TGTGCCAGCAGTCCCGGGACAGACTATGGCTACACCTTC.

J is TRBJ1-5 and V is TRBV30, with 7 bases aligning to TRBD1. This CDR3 has 13 residues. The V segment lost 3 bases and the J segment 2 bases; nucleotides outside the gene matches: 1. Germline assignment: CDR1 GTSNPN and CDR2 SVGIG (reference sequence). CDR3 amino acids: CAWRGTGNQPQHF. The DNA of the CDR3 is TGTGCCTGGAGGGGGACAGGCAATCAGCCCCAGCATTTT.

The chain couples TRBV10-3 to TRBJ1-1, with 7 nucleotides matching TRBD1. The CDR3 length is 17 residues. V trimming: 2 bases; J trimming: 2 bases; junction bases outside the gene matches: 11. From germline, CDR1 is ENHRY and CDR2 SYGVKD. The CDR3 region has the DNA TGTGCCATCAGTGAGACCGGGACAGACCTTATTAACACTGAAGCTTTCTTT. This gives the protein CAISETGTDLINTEAFF.

The chain recombines TRBV19 with TRBJ1-2; D is unclear. Deletions cut 8 bases from V and 3 bases from J, with 7 bases between. The length of the CDR3 is 11 residues. Germline V gives CDR1 LNHDA, CDR2 SQIVND (reference sequence). Written as DNA, the CDR3 is TGTGCCAGTGAGAACCACTATGGCTACACCTTC. The encoded protein is CASENHYGYTF.

The chain couples TRBV27 to TRBJ1-6, with D perhaps TRBD1 (5 bases). The V and J ends lost 5 bases and 9 bases respectively, with 11 bases between them. The CDR3 covers 13 residues. Per germline, CDR1 MNHEY and CDR2 SMNVEV (reference sequence). The CDR3 sequence: CASSPRGLSPLHF. Written as DNA, the CDR3 is TGTGCCAGCAGTCCCCGGGGACTTTCACCCCTCCACTTT.

This clone is a singleton in its sample. The chain carries TRBV6-6 and TRBJ2-5; the D gene is possibly TRBD1 (6 bases). The germline V gene encodes CDR1 MNHNY and CDR2 SVGAGI (reference sequence). The germline V and J ends were trimmed by 0 bases and 5 bases, with 16 bases remaining between them. This CDR3 is built from 16 residues. CDR3 nucleotides: TGTGCCAGCAGTTACTCGATTGCAAATACAGGGGAGACCCAGTACTTC. It codes for CASSYSIANTGETQYF.

The V gene is TRBV7-9, the J gene TRBJ1-1; D is perhaps TRBD1 (6 bases). Per the germline V gene, CDR1 is SEHNR and CDR2 is FQNEAQ (reference sequence). The CDR3 length is 17 residues. Trimming removed 6 bases at V and 1 base at J, with 21 bases between. CDR3 bases: TGTGCCAGCAGGCCACAGGGTAGTAGAGGTGGGAACACTGAAGCTTTCTTT. It encodes CASRPQGSRGGNTEAFF.

This chain connects TRBV27 to TRBJ1-2, with TRBD1 identical over 7 bases. This CDR3 has 16 amino acids. J lost 4 bases, V lost 4 bases, and 12 bases had no gene match. Germline CDR1 MNHEY, CDR2 SMNVEV (reference sequence). CDR3 sequence: CASSSTRQGPGYGYTF. The CDR3, as DNA: TGTGCCAGCAGTTCTACCAGACAGGGACCCGGCTATGGCTACACCTTC.

The V call is TRBV27, the J call TRBJ1-6; tentatively, D is TRBD1 (5 bases). The CDR3 is 16 amino acids. Germline CDR1 reads MNHEY; CDR2 reads SMNVEV (reference sequence). V was shortened by 0 bases and J by 3 bases, with 9 bases between the two germline ends. The CDR3 reads CASSLSGGYYNSPLHF. The CDR3 nucleotides are TGTGCCAGCAGTTTATCCGGGGGTTACTATAATTCACCCCTCCACTTT.

The rearrangement joins TRBV10-2 to TRBJ2-1; 10 bases align to TRBD2. CDR3 length: 14 residues. Germline V gives CDR1 WSHSY, CDR2 SAAADI. With 5 bases clipped from V and 8 bases from J, the junction kept 6 bases outside the gene matches. The CDR3 region has the DNA TGCGCCAGCAGTCCCGGGACTAGCGAGTATGAGCAGTTCTTC. Its translation is CASSPGTSEYEQFF.

This chain links TRBV10-2 with TRBJ2-7; 7 positions match TRBD1. The CDR3 contains 14 residues. Germline V gene lookup returns CDR1 WSHSY and CDR2 SAAADI. V dropped 2 bases and J dropped 2; count of bases not matched to a gene: 3. This chain's CDR3 is CASSEPGTAYEQYF. CDR3 nucleotides: TGCGCCAGCAGTGAGCCCGGGACAGCCTACGAGCAGTACTTC.

The chain couples TRBV20-1 to TRBJ2-7; no clear D. CDR3 length equals 10 residues. From germline, CDR1 is DFQATT and CDR2 SNEGSKA (reference sequence). V lost 3 bases to trimming and J lost 5 bases, with 5 bases between them. Here the CDR3 reads CSASDNEQYF. The CDR3 DNA reads as TGCAGTGCTAGCGACAACGAGCAGTACTTC.

The rearrangement links TRBV2 to TRBJ1-1; TRBD1 aligns across 8 bases. Germline lookup yields CDR1 SNHLY and CDR2 FYNNEI. The CDR3 spans 14 residues. The V gene end was trimmed by 5 bases and the J gene end by 5 bases; junction bases not matched to a gene: 7. This CDR3 is CASSRQGLRTEAFF. The CDR3 nucleotides are TGTGCCAGCAGTCGACAGGGGTTAAGGACTGAAGCTTTCTTT.

The rearrangement joins TRBV25-1 to TRBJ2-5, with D hard to call. The DNA matches TRBJ2-7 better at its end, which makes the J call doubtful. The germline CDR1 and CDR2 sequences are MGHDK and SYGVNS. CDR3 length: 16 residues. The CDR3 coding sequence is TGTGCCAGCAGTGAATCGGTCAGACCCCTCGGGTACGAGCAGTACTTC. It translates to CASSESVRPLGYEQYF.

J is TRBJ1-6 and V is TRBV11-1; 7 nucleotides agree with TRBD1. The J segment lost 14 bases and the V segment lost 1 base, leaving 8 bases of the junction unmatched. This CDR3 spans 14 amino acids. CDR1 and CDR2 from the germline V gene are SGHAT and FQDESV (reference sequence). In DNA, the CDR3 is TGTGCCAGCAGCTTAGGGGCTACAGGGGCGTCCCTCCACTTT. This codes for CASSLGATGASLHF.

There are a few counts of this clone. Other nucleotide sequences in the sample specify the same CDR3. The chain has TRBV6-4 and TRBJ2-3; 8 positions agree with TRBD2. V dropped 0 bases and J dropped 1; count of bases not matched to a gene: 0. Germline V CDR1 and CDR2: MRHNA, SNTAGT. CDR3 size: 15 residues. DNA of the CDR3: TGTGCCAGCAGTGACTCGCGGGGGGGCACAGATACGCAGTATTTT. Amino acid sequence: CASSDSRGGTDTQYF.